This T cell receptor beta chain was sequenced in a study of cytomegalovirus exposure and HLA in healthy donors. Study observations and caveats: Analysis performed later showed TCR beta chains linked to HLA being more clonally expanded than equally common others. Most observed TCR sequences were rare, whereas some public TCRs were detected in many donors.

On this clone itself: The target antigen is unknown.

With 60 Vbeta and 13 Jbeta primers, the PCR was carried out. This table comes from immunoSEQ multiplex PCR, and its TCRdb copy is limited to in-frame clones, with some not included. Here the sample table reports some 130,000 clones. The CDR3 has 13 residues. CDR1 and CDR2 (germline): SNHLY, FYNNEI. V lost 2 bases to trimming and J lost 5 bases, with 9 bases between them. This receptor was obtained from a woman between 40 and 55 years old in good health and CMV-seropositive. J is TRBJ2-5 and V is TRBV2; D not certain. Sequenced sample: PBMCs. The CDR3 is CASSEFIYETQYF. The DNA for the CDR3 is TGTGCCAGCAGTGAATTTATCTATGAGACCCAGTACTTC. The whole variable domain, remainder taken from reference TRBV2 and TRBJ2-5, is EPEVTQTPSHQVTQMGQEVILRCVPISNHLYFYWYRQILGQKVEFLVSFYNNEISEKSEIFDDQFSVERPDGSNFTLKIRSTKLEDSAMYFCASSEFIYETQYFGPGTRLLVL.